A selection of T cell receptor beta chains follows, all from one sample in a study of Graves' ophthalmopathy and Graves' hyperthyroidism. From the multiplex PCR reads, TCRdb called clonotypes with MiXCR, one entry per CDR3 protein. The profile shows hundreds of thousands of distinct CDR3 sequences, about 44% of them singletons. The sample consisted of peripheral blood. The receptors were sampled from an adult man with Graves' ophthalmopathy. Both conserved end residues are part of each CDR3. A D gene is named only where the DNA matches it firmly. Size values are once, few and many counts, or a class for expanded clones, and some rows have none.

>TRBJ1-1|TRBV9|many|TRBD1
TGTGCCAGCAGTAACGACAGGGGTTACCCTGAAGCTTTCTTT
CASSNDRGYPEAFF
>TRBJ2-5|TRBV2|-|TRBD1
TGTGCCAGCGTAACAGAAGGGACAGGGGAGACCCAGTACTTC
CASVTEGTGETQYF
>TRBJ1-2|TRBV10-3|-|-
TGTGCCAGCAAGGGCAAGGGGAATTTTTACGGCTACACCTTC
CASKGKGNFYGYTF
>TRBJ1-3|TRBV7-3|-|-
TGTGCCAGCAGCTTGCGACCAAGCTCTGGAAACACCATATATTTT
CASSLRPSSGNTIYF
>TRBJ2-3|TRBV11-2|-|-
TGTGCCAGCAGCTTAAGTGGGGGAGATACGCAGTATTTT
CASSLSGGDTQYF
>TRBJ1-5|TRBV19|-|-
TGTGCCAGTAATATAGACCCTCGAGGTGGGACATACAATCAGCCCCAGCATTTT
CASNIDPRGGTYNQPQHF
>TRBJ2-5|TRBV10-3|-|-
TGTGCCATCAATAGTCCGGAGGGAACCGGGATATCTACCCAGTACTTC
CAINSPEGTGISTQYF
>TRBJ2-5|TRBV5-1|-|TRBD2
TGCGCCAGCAGCTTGGGACTAGCGGGAGACGGCCAAGAGACCCAGTACTTC
CASSLGLAGDGQETQYF
>TRBJ2-5|TRBV5-8|many|-
TGTGCCAGCAGCTTGGACGGGGGTGAGACCCAGTACTTC
CASSLDGGETQYF
>TRBJ2-5|TRBV11-3|few|-
TGTGCCAGCAGCTTAGATTCATCCCTGGGGGAGACCCAGTACTTC
CASSLDSSLGETQYF
>TRBJ1-4|TRBV5-1|few|-
TGTGCCAGCAGCTTGGAATGGGGGGTTGAAAAACTGTTTTTT
CASSLEWGVEKLFF
>TRBJ1-2|TRBV5-1|-|TRBD1
TGCGCCAGCAGCTTAACAGGGGGCATTTATGGCTACACCTTC
CASSLTGGIYGYTF
>TRBJ2-7|TRBV29-1|many|TRBD1
TGCAGCGTTGAAGATCTTGGGACAGGGAAAAACGAGCAGTACTTC
CSVEDLGTGKNEQYF
>TRBJ2-3|TRBV29-1|-|-
TGCAGTGTTGACCCGGGACGGGGCACAGATACGCAGTTTTTT
CSVDPGRGTDTQFF